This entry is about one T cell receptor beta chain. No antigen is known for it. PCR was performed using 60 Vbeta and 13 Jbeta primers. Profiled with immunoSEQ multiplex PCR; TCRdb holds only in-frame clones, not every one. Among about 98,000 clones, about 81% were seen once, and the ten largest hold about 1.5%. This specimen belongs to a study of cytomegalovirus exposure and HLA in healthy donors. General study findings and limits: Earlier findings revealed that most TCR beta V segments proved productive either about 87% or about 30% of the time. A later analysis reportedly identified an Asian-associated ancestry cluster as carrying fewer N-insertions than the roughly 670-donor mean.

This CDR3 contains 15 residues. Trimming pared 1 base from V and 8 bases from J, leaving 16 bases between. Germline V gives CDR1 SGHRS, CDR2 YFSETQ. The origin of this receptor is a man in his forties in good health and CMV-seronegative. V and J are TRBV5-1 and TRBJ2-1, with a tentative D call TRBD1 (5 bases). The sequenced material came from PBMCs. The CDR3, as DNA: TGCGCCAGCAGCTTGCCCCTGACAGAGACGGATGAGCAGTTCTTC. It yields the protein CASSLPLTETDEQFF.